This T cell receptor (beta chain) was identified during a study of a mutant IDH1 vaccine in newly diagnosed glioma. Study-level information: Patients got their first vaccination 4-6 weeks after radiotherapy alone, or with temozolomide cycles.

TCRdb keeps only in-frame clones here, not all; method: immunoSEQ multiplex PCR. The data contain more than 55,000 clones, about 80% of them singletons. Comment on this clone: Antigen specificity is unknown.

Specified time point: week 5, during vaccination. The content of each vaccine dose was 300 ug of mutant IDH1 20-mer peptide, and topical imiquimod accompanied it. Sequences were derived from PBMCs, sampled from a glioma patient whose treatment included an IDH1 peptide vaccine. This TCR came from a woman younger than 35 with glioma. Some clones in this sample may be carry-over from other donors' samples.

The CDR3 DNA reads TGTGCCAGCTCACCAATGGCAGTATCCAACTATGGCTACACCTTC. Protein product: CASSPMAVSNYGYTF. The genes are TRBV18 and TRBJ1-2, with no clear D. The CDR3 covers 15 residues. Germline V gives CDR1 KGHSH, CDR2 LQKENI. V dropped 2 bases and J dropped 2 bases, with 12 bases sitting between them.